Shown below are 7 T cell receptor beta chains from a single sample sequenced in a study of T cell changes during pregnancy in multiple sclerosis. The protocol was immunoSEQ multiplex PCR, while the TCRdb copy is restricted to in-frame clones and leaves out a portion. The sample includes under 65,000 clones, about nine tenths of them seen just once. The sequencing used peripheral blood, collected after pregnancy. The origin of the receptors is a female donor in good health, enrolled as a control in a pregnancy study.

The chain links TRBV18 to TRBJ1-3; D perhaps matches TRBD1 (5 bases). This CDR3 is built from 17 residues. Trimming removed 5 bases at V and 4 bases at J, with 21 bases between. CDR1 and CDR2 (germline): KGHSH, LQKENI. The CDR3 DNA sequence: TGTGCCAGCTCAAATCAGGGCTCCAACCTTGGAGGAAACACCATATATTTT. This sequence encodes CASSNQGSNLGGNTIYF.

The chain links TRBV5-4 to TRBJ2-7; 9 nucleotides line up with TRBD1. Per the germline V gene, CDR1 is SGHNT and CDR2 is YYREEE (reference sequence). The V and J ends lost 0 bases and 5 bases, in that order; junction bases with no gene match: 9. The CDR3 has 16 residues. The CDR3 DNA reads as TGTGCCAGCAGCTTGGCTGGTGGGACAGGGCTCAACGAGCAGTACTTC. This encodes CASSLAGGTGLNEQYF.

The chain combines TRBV11-2 with TRBJ1-2, with D possibly being TRBD1 (6 bases). Germline V CDR1 and CDR2: SGHAT, FQNNGV. Between the trimmed V and J ends, which lost 5 bases and 2 bases, there was a span of 9 bases. CDR3 length equals 13 residues. The CDR3 DNA sequence: TGTGCCAGCAGCCGGACAGAAAACTATGGCTACACCTTC. Translation gives CASSRTENYGYTF.

The V call is TRBV6-5, the J call TRBJ1-2; 7 positions match TRBD1. This CDR3 is built from 14 residues. V was pared by 5 bases and J by 6 bases, with 9 bases of the junction left unmatched. Germline loops: CDR1 MNHEY, CDR2 SVGAGI. In DNA, the CDR3 is TGTGCCAGCAGTCCTACAGGGGCGTTGGATGGCTACACCTTC. Its protein is CASSPTGALDGYTF.

The CDR3 nucleotides read TGTGCCAGCAGTTACGGAGCATCTGGGCAGCCCCAGCATTTT. Encoded protein: CASSYGASGQPQHF. V is TRBV27 and J is TRBJ1-5; D is undetermined. Germline-derived CDR1 and CDR2 are MNHEY and SMNVEV (reference sequence). The CDR3 runs to 14 residues. V dropped 4 bases and J dropped 7 bases, with 14 bases sitting between them.

DNA of the CDR3: TGTGCCAGCAGTTATGGGACTAGCTCCGACTACGAGCAGTACTTC. It yields the protein CASSYGTSSDYEQYF. The chain employs TRBV6-5 and TRBJ2-7; 9 positions agree with TRBD2. The CDR3 runs to 15 residues. Germline loops: CDR1 MNHEY, CDR2 SVGAGI. The V and J ends lost 3 bases and 3 bases, in that order; junction bases with no gene match: 6.

The chain employs TRBV23-1 and TRBJ1-6; a possible D gene is TRBD1 (5 bases). TRBV23-1 is known as an ORF, though its function is uncertain. CDR3 size: 15 residues. V was trimmed by 1 base and J by 11 bases, leaving 15 bases between them. Here the CDR3 reads CASSQFVGTFPPLHF. CDR3 DNA sequence: TGCGCCAGCAGTCAATTCGTCGGGACTTTTCCACCCCTCCACTTT.